Described below is a single T cell receptor beta chain sequence and its context. Its specificity is unknown. The entry originates in a study of cytomegalovirus exposure and HLA in healthy donors. Broader study findings: Exclusion applied to some V segments, including TRBV6-2 and TRBV6-3, as they were indistinguishable. Roughly uniform depth of sequencing across donors was assumed in presence/absence analyses. Only CMV serostatus was available as immune exposure information.

The PCR was carried out with 60 Vbeta primers and 13 Jbeta primers. Assay: immunoSEQ multiplex PCR; the TCRdb copy retains only in-frame clones and omits some. The data contain 200,000 or so clones, 70% to 85% of them seen just once; the ten biggest clones take up around 1.7%. Germline lookup yields CDR1 SGDLS and CDR2 YYNGEE. The CDR3 length is 11 residues. V shed 3 bases and J shed 7 bases, with 7 bases lying between them. This sequence joins TRBV9 and TRBJ1-2, with a tentative D call TRBD1 (6 bases). The source material was PBMCs. This clonotype originated in a man in his forties or fifties in good health and CMV-seronegative. The CDR3 region is CASSGQAGYTF. Written as DNA, the CDR3 is TGTGCCAGCAGCGGACAGGCTGGCTACACCTTC.